The T cell receptor (beta chain) described here comes from a study of CD4 T cells in relation to SARS-CoV-2 and coronaviruses. Study information: TCR beta CDR3s were sequenced after approximately ten-day antigen culture of PBMCs. No peptide or an HIV-1 Nef peptide pool served as negative control. Study conclusions and caveats: SARS-CoV-2-driven expansion was significantly weaker in crossreactive than monoreactive clones.

For this clone: Its cognate antigen is unknown.

Data came from immunoSEQ multiplex PCR; TCRdb stores just in-frame clones and leaves some out. The sample contains some 16,000 clones, 79% of which appear only once. This CDR3 comprises 15 residues. V shed 10 bases, J shed 0 bases, and the junction held 9 bases outside the gene matches. Germline V gene data show CDR1 as ENHRY and CDR2 as SYGVKD. CD4+ T cells from unexposed donors were obtained before the COVID-19 pandemic (2011-2018). CD4+ T cells were isolated from the cells after roughly 11 days of culture. Cells permitting, SARS-CoV-2 S/N and four cold-coronavirus spikes were tested on unexposed-donor CD4+ T cells.

Sample: CD4+ T cells from PBMCs, cultured in vitro. V usage is TRBV10-3 and J usage is TRBJ2-3; 8 bases map to TRBD2. This clonotype was obtained from a human donor in good health. For the CDR3, the DNA is TGTGCCACCGGGGGGGGCGGGGAGAGCACAGATACGCAGTATTTT. This sequence encodes CATGGGGESTDTQYF.